This is a list of T cell receptor beta chains from one sample in a study of blood T cells in healthy people across ages. Via MiXCR, TCRdb re-called the 5' RACE reads, giving one row per CDR3 protein. The sample lists some 900,000 distinct CDR3 sequences, roughly 52% seen once, with 13% in the top ten. Sequencing used blood. These receptors all stem from a man between 25 and 39 years old in good health. Both conserved end residues are part of each CDR3. The D gene is left open where the match is weak. Not every row has a clone size; where given, it reads once, few, many or a size class.

cdr3_nt,cdr3_aa,d_call,clone_size,j_call,v_call
TGTGCCAGCAGTGAAGCTGGTAAAGGGGCGACTGAGCAGTTCTTC,CASSEAGKGATEQFF,-,-,TRBJ2-1,TRBV2
TGCGCCAGCAGCCAAGAATGGAAAACTCCCTCCTACAATGAGCAGTTCTTC,CASSQEWKTPSYNEQFF,-,-,TRBJ2-1,TRBV4-3
TGTGCCAGCAGCCAATCGGCAGGGGTCGATACGCAGTATTTT,CASSQSAGVDTQYF,-,-,TRBJ2-3,TRBV4-2
TGTGCCAGCAGCTTAGACCGGGAGTGCCCCCACGAGCAGTACTTC,CASSLDRECPHEQYF,-,-,TRBJ2-7,TRBV11-3
TGTGCCAGCAGCGCCGGACAGGGCTCCGGGGAGCTGTTTTTT,CASSAGQGSGELFF,TRBD1,many,TRBJ2-2,TRBV9
TGCGCCAGCAGCCAAGACCTAGCGGGGGCTGCTAGCACAAATACGCAGTATTTT,CASSQDLAGAASTNTQYF,TRBD2,once,TRBJ2-3,TRBV4-1
TGCAGTGCTAGGGGACTAGCGGACTACAATGAGCAGTACTTC,CSARGLADYNEQYF,TRBD2,-,TRBJ2-7,TRBV20-1
TGCGCCAGCAGCTTGGAGACAGGGTCCCCGGTGGGCCAAGAGACCCAGTACTTC,CASSLETGSPVGQETQYF,TRBD1,-,TRBJ2-5,TRBV5-1
TGCGCCAGCAGTGAGTCAGGGGACAGGTACCAAGAGACCCAGTACTTC,CASSESGDRYQETQYF,TRBD1,-,TRBJ2-5,TRBV10-2
TGTGCCAGCAGCGACCCGGATTCAACGCAGTATTTT,CASSDPDSTQYF,-,many,TRBJ2-3,TRBV6-2/TRBV6-3
TGCAGCTCTACAGGAATCTCCTACAATGAGCAGTTCTTC,CSSTGISYNEQFF,-,few,TRBJ2-1,TRBV29-1
TGTGCCAGCTCACCGGGGCAGGCCGAAGCAGATACGCAGTATTTT,CASSPGQAEADTQYF,-,-,TRBJ2-3,TRBV18
TGCGCCAGCAGCGTTACTAGCGGGGGCTACAATGAGCAGTTCTTC,CASSVTSGGYNEQFF,TRBD2,many,TRBJ2-1,TRBV9
TGTGCCAGCAGTTCCCCCAGGGAGGGCAGCTCCTACGAGCAGTACTTC,CASSSPREGSSYEQYF,TRBD2,few,TRBJ2-7,TRBV28
TGTGCCTGGAGTCCAGGGCTCTATGGCTACACCTTC,CAWSPGLYGYTF,-,few,TRBJ1-2,TRBV30
TGTGCCAGCAGCTTCTGGGGTGATAATTCACCCCTCCACTTT,CASSFWGDNSPLHF,-,-,TRBJ1-6,TRBV7-9
TGTGCCAGCAGTCAGGGACAGGGGTGGGACACTGAAGCTTTCTTT,CASSQGQGWDTEAFF,TRBD1,-,TRBJ1-1,TRBV3-1
TGTGCCAGCAGCGTAGTCGGGGGTTCCGAGACCCAGTACTTC,CASSVVGGSETQYF,-,-,TRBJ2-5,TRBV7-9
TGCAGTGCTAGAGGGGGCAGGGGCACCGGGGAGCTGTTTTTT,CSARGGRGTGELFF,-,-,TRBJ2-2,TRBV20-1
TGTGCCAGCAGCATGGGCCCGGGGCCCAACGAGCAGTACTTC,CASSMGPGPNEQYF,-,few,TRBJ2-7,TRBV7-2
TGTGCCAGCAGCCATTTAGAGGGGGATAACTATGGCTACACCTTC,CASSHLEGDNYGYTF,-,-,TRBJ1-2,TRBV7-2
TGCAGCGTTGTGTGGGGTCAGGGCGGAGATACGCAGTATTTT,CSVVWGQGGDTQYF,-,-,TRBJ2-3,TRBV29-1
TGTGCCAGCAGCTCGGACAGGGTCCGTGGAGCTTTCTTT,CASSSDRVRGAFF,TRBD1,-,TRBJ1-1,TRBV7-2
TGTGCCAGCAGTCCCGGGACAGGGAAAGTTGGGAACTATGGCTACACCTTC,CASSPGTGKVGNYGYTF,TRBD1,few,TRBJ1-2,TRBV6-4
TGCGCCAGCACCTTCGCTACGGGCCTCGGGCGGGATGAGCAGTACTTC,CASTFATGLGRDEQYF,-,few,TRBJ2-7,TRBV5-1
TGCGCCAGCAGCCAAGAGAGAGACCTCAATCAGCCCCAGCATTTT,CASSQERDLNQPQHF,-,-,TRBJ1-5,TRBV4-1
TGTGCCAGCAGGGCTCAGGGATCCACTAATGAAAAACTGTTTTTT,CASRAQGSTNEKLFF,-,-,TRBJ1-4,TRBV12-3/TRBV12-4
TGTGCCGACAGGGTTTCCTACGAGCAGTACTTC,CADRVSYEQYF,TRBD1,-,TRBJ2-7,TRBV2
TGTGCCAGCAGTTCGATCCTCGGACAGGGGACCTATGGCTACACCTTC,CASSSILGQGTYGYTF,TRBD1,few,TRBJ1-2,TRBV7-9
TGTGCCAGCAGCCAGGAGGGAAGGCCACCCCTCCACTTT,CASSQEGRPPLHF,-,-,TRBJ1-6,TRBV3-1
TGTGCCTCAGGAATAGCGGGGCACACCGGGGAGCTGTTTTTT,CASGIAGHTGELFF,TRBD2,few,TRBJ2-2,TRBV2
TGTGCCAGCAGTTACTCGATTTCCGGGGCCACCGCCAATCAGCCCCAGCATTTT,CASSYSISGATANQPQHF,-,-,TRBJ1-5,TRBV6-2/TRBV6-3
TGCAGTGGGGGGAGGAGGGAATACGAGCAGTACTTC,CSGGRREYEQYF,-,many,TRBJ2-7,TRBV20-1
TGTGCCAGCAGCCCTATGGGACAGGGGATTTTCGAGACCCAGTACTTC,CASSPMGQGIFETQYF,TRBD1,-,TRBJ2-5,TRBV7-2
TGTGCCAGCAGCGTAGGTACCGGCGCCTACAATGAGCAGTTCTTC,CASSVGTGAYNEQFF,-,-,TRBJ2-1,TRBV9
TGTGCCAGCAGCGAGCAGGGGGATGAGCAGTTCTTC,CASSEQGDEQFF,TRBD1,-,TRBJ2-1,TRBV6-6
TGTGCCAGCGGAGCAACTAATGAAAAACTGTTTTTT,CASGATNEKLFF,-,few,TRBJ1-4,TRBV7-9